The 16 T cell receptor beta chains listed next were all sequenced from one sample in a study of CD4 T cells in relation to SARS-CoV-2 and coronaviruses. The assay was immunoSEQ multiplex PCR, and TCRdb's table has in-frame clones only and misses some. The sample yields more than 35,000 clones, 75% to 85% seen once. No antigen is known for these receptors. Sequencing was carried out using memory CD4+ T cells from PBMCs, cultured in vitro. Every receptor here comes from an adult with COVID-19.

This clone was observed a few times. This chain joins TRBV19 and TRBJ1-3, with unresolved D. CDR1 and CDR2 (germline): LNHDA, SQIVND (reference sequence). This CDR3 is 16 amino acids long. Trimming pared 4 bases from V and 0 bases from J, leaving 13 bases between. The CDR3 loop reads CASSTVGMDSGNTIYF. The CDR3 DNA follows: TGTGCCAGTAGTACCGTCGGGATGGACTCTGGAAACACCATATATTTT.

The chain recombines TRBV7-6 with TRBJ2-1, with 12 bases lining up with TRBD2. This CDR3 has 14 amino acids. Per germline, CDR1 SGHVS and CDR2 FNYEAQ. Unmatched junction bases numbered 4, after V lost 5 bases and J lost 8 bases. DNA for the CDR3: TGTGCCAGCAGCACGGGACTAGCGGGCTATGAGCAGTTCTTC. It is translated as CASSTGLAGYEQFF.

The gene calls are TRBV2 and TRBJ2-2, with D uncertain. CDR1 is SNHLY and CDR2 is FYNNEI in the germline V gene. CDR3 size: 11 residues. Between the trimmed V and J ends, which lost 7 bases and 2 bases, there was a span of 2 bases. The CDR3 protein is CASKNTGELFF. The CDR3 region has the DNA TGTGCCAGCAAAAACACCGGGGAGCTGTTTTTT.

The chain couples TRBV14 to TRBJ2-7, with D perhaps TRBD1 (6 bases). CDR1 is SGHDN, CDR2 FVKESK, per germline. The CDR3 runs to 15 residues. The V end lost 9 bases, the J end lost 4 bases, and 22 bases lay between the germline ends. CDR3 sequence: CARIRGRERDYEQYF. As DNA, the CDR3 is TGTGCCAGAATCAGGGGCAGGGAGAGGGATTACGAGCAGTACTTC.

This chain links TRBV2 with TRBJ1-5, with no clear D. The CDR3 loop spans 14 amino acids. Per germline, CDR1 SNHLY and CDR2 FYNNEI. V gave up 6 bases and J gave up 4 bases, with 13 bases separating them. CDR3 sequence (DNA): TGTGCCAGCAGGGGTTCGGTTAGTAATCAGCCCCAGCATTTT. It encodes CASRGSVSNQPQHF.

This clone was detected once. V gene TRBV30 combines with J gene TRBJ2-2; D perhaps matches TRBD2 (6 bases). V was pared by 2 bases and J by 3 bases, with 13 bases between. Germline assignment: CDR1 GTSNPN and CDR2 SVGIG (reference sequence). The CDR3 extends over 15 amino acids. The CDR3 DNA follows: TGTGCCTGGAGTTCTAAAAGACTAGACACCGGGGAGCTGTTTTTT. Protein product: CAWSSKRLDTGELFF.

The chain links TRBV19 to TRBJ1-1; D may be TRBD1 (5 bases). This CDR3 is built from 15 residues. The V end lost 6 bases, the J end lost 0 bases, and 14 bases lay between the germline ends. The germline gives CDR1 LNHDA, CDR2 SQIVND (reference sequence). The CDR3 protein is CASSWDADLNTEAFF. CDR3 nucleotide sequence: TGTGCCAGTAGCTGGGACGCGGACTTGAACACTGAAGCTTTCTTT. Based on the CDR3 plus reference TRBV19 and TRBJ1-1, the full variable domain is DGGITQSPKYLFRKEGQNVTLSCEQNLNHDAMYWYRQDPGQGLRLIYYSQIVNDFQKGDIAEGYSVSREKKESFPLTVTSAQKNPTAFYLCASSWDADLNTEAFFGQGTRLTVV.

This clone was seen only a few times. The chain uses TRBV30 and TRBJ2-2; D not resolved. The V end was cut by 0 bases, the J end by 4 bases, with 9 bases between. The CDR3 is 14 residues long. Germline CDR1 reads GTSNPN; CDR2 reads SVGIG (reference sequence). CDR3 protein: CAWSVGQLTGELFF. The CDR3 DNA reads as TGTGCCTGGAGTGTAGGTCAGCTCACCGGGGAGCTGTTTTTT.

A few counts support this clone. The chain is built from TRBV7-9 and TRBJ1-3; D is unresolved. Germline V gene data show CDR1 as SEHNR and CDR2 as FQNEAQ (reference sequence). V lost 5 bases, J lost 0 bases, and 17 bases lay in between. This CDR3 is built from 17 residues. This chain's CDR3 is CASSPGLSISSGNTIYF. CDR3 nucleotide sequence: TGTGCCAGCAGCCCAGGACTGTCAATTAGCTCTGGAAACACCATATATTTT.

The DNA for the CDR3 is TGTGCCAGTAAGGATCAGAACACCGGGGAGCTGTTTTTT. This gives the protein CASKDQNTGELFF. The genes are TRBV19 and TRBJ2-2; no clear D. The V and J ends lost 7 bases and 1 base respectively, with 7 bases between them. CDR1 LNHDA and CDR2 SQIVND come from the germline V gene (reference sequence). The CDR3 sequence is 13 residues long.

This clone has only a few counts. The chain has TRBV13 and TRBJ1-6, with TRBD1 matching over 9 bases. J was trimmed by 10 bases and V by 7 bases; bases with no gene match: 5. The CDR3 has 13 residues. Germline CDR1 PRHDT, CDR2 FYEKMQ (reference sequence). This CDR3 reads CASTGQGWSPLHF. In nucleotides, the CDR3 is TGTGCCAGCACGGGACAGGGCTGGTCACCCCTCCACTTT.

The V gene is TRBV12-5, the J gene TRBJ2-2; D not certain. Germline V CDR1 and CDR2: LGHNT, FRNRAP. The CDR3 totals 15 residues. V shed 6 bases and J shed 0 bases, with 11 bases lying between them. CDR3 DNA: TGTGCTAGTGGGAGGACGCCTACGAACACCGGGGAGCTGTTTTTT. It is translated as CASGRTPTNTGELFF.

The CDR3 DNA sequence: TGCGCCAGTATGGGCCCTAAGAGCTCCTACAATGAGCAGTTCTTC. It encodes CASMGPKSSYNEQFF. The chain uses TRBV5-1 and TRBJ2-1; D remains ambiguous. Trimming took off 8 bases at V and 0 bases at J, with 15 bases between the two ends. Germline V gene lookup returns CDR1 SGHRS and CDR2 YFSETQ. The length of the CDR3 is 15 residues.

The chain combines TRBV28 with TRBJ2-1, with D perhaps TRBD1 or TRBD2 (5 bases each). Trimming left V 7 bases short and J 3 bases short, with 16 bases between. The germline CDR1 and CDR2 sequences are MDHEN and SYDVKM. The CDR3 length is 15 residues. CDR3 sequence reads: CASKVIGTSYNEQFF. The DNA of the CDR3 is TGTGCCAGCAAGGTCATCGGGACCAGCTACAATGAGCAGTTCTTC.

The chain is built from TRBV11-3 and TRBJ2-7; D possibly corresponds to TRBD1 (6 bases). The CDR3 extends over 17 amino acids. Germline V lookup: CDR1 SGHNT, CDR2 YENEEA. Trimming cost V 4 bases and J 4 bases, with 23 bases left between them. The CDR3 DNA reads as TGTGCCAGCAGCTCCCTTAGCTCTCTGGCGCAGGGGTACGAGCAGTACTTC. Translation: CASSSLSSLAQGYEQYF.

The chain recombines TRBV2 with TRBJ1-6; TRBD1 matches at 8 bases. Looked up from germline, CDR1 is SNHLY and CDR2 is FYNNEI. With 6 bases clipped from V and 9 bases from J, the junction kept 10 bases outside the gene matches. The length of the CDR3 is 15 residues. Written as DNA, the CDR3 is TGTGCCAGCAGGGGAAACCAGGGGGCTAGTTCACCCCTCCACTTT. The encoded protein is CASRGNQGASSPLHF.